This TCR beta chain appears in the sequencing data of a study of T-cell memory formation after mild COVID-19. Findings and caveats of the study: CD4+ contracting clones lay mainly in CM and EM, CD8+ ones in EMRA. Among clones contracting day 15 to 85, CD4/CD8 was balanced, whereas later expanders leaned CD4+.

This CDR3 contains 13 residues. The V segment lost 12 bases and the J segment 2 bases; nucleotides outside the gene matches: 4. In germline, CDR1 is KGHDR, CDR2 SFDVKD. In the case of this clonotype: Its antigen remains unidentified.

Amplification by 5'RACE using constant-segment primers produced TCR alpha and TCR beta cDNA libraries that carried sample barcodes and UMIs. TCRdb used MiXCR to reprocess the 5' RACE reads, holding one entry per CDR3 protein. The sample shows around 450,000 distinct CDR3 sequences, 24% of them seen only once. This sequence was found in an adult woman who had mild COVID-19 (a few samples of this study predate the infection). Cell type and time point are not known. Sequencing input: PBMCs or a T cell subset sorted from them (not recorded which). The gene calls are TRBV24-1 and TRBJ2-1; 9 bases match TRBD1. The CDR3 protein is CASQGAAYNEQFF. The CDR3 nucleotides are TGTGCCTCACAGGGGGCCGCCTACAATGAGCAGTTCTTC.